This record covers a single TCR beta chain. The sample is drawn from a study of control samples from healthy donors and cancer patients. CDR3 length equals 14 residues. Per germline, CDR1 SGHKS and CDR2 YYEKEE (reference sequence). V trimming: 3 bases; J trimming: 6 bases; junction bases outside the gene matches: 4. Repertoires were generated with immunoSEQ multiplex PCR, while TCRdb's copy carries only in-frame clones and drops some. The repertoire includes over 120,000 clones, more than 85% of them detected once, and roughly 3.2% sits in the top ten. The rearrangement links TRBV5-5 to TRBJ1-5; 9 bases line up with TRBD1. Material: blood. This receptor was taken from a man younger than 45 in good health. CDR3 bases: TGTGCCAGCAGCTCAACAGGGGGCGGTCAGCCCCAGCATTTT. Its protein is CASSSTGGGQPQHF.